The rows below give T cell receptor beta chains drawn from one sample of a study of regulatory T cells in long-lasting Graves disease. TCRdb itself ran the multiplex PCR reads through MiXCR, one entry per CDR3 protein. The data hold hundreds of thousands of distinct CDR3 sequences, with over 14% observed a single time. In addition, the sample was reused for a study of T cells in Graves' hyperthyroidism and ophthalmopathy.

This specimen consisted of peripheral blood mononuclear cells (PBMCs), obtained at new diagnosis, from a patient treated with antithyroid drugs. Receptor source: a woman aged 40 to 55 with Graves disease. The CDR3 runs from the conserved cysteine through the conserved F or W. D genes are given only for firm matches. Size values are once, few and many counts, or a class for expanded clones, and some rows have none.

d_call j_call v_call clone_size cdr3_nt cdr3_aa
- TRBJ2-7 TRBV19 many TGTGCCAGTAGTGGGGAGGAATTGGGGGAGGTCTCCTACGAGCAGTACTTC CASSGEELGEVSYEQYF
TRBD1 TRBJ1-1 TRBV20-1 many TGCAGTGCTATACGACAGGGGGGCTCTGACACTGAAGCTTTCTTT CSAIRQGGSDTEAFF
TRBD1 TRBJ2-7 TRBV4-1 few TGCGCCAGCAGCCAGACCGGGACAGCCTCCTACGAGCAGTACTTC CASSQTGTASYEQYF
TRBD1 TRBJ1-1 TRBV5-1 few TGCGCCAGCAGCTTGAATTTCCAGGGGGGATTTTTCTTT CASSLNFQGGFFF
- TRBJ2-7 TRBV29-1 many TGCAGCGTTGTGGGGGCCGGCCACAACGAGCAGTACTTC CSVVGAGHNEQYF
- TRBJ1-1 TRBV28 many TGTGCCAGCAGCCGGCAGGGGCGTAACACTGAAGCTTTCTTT CASSRQGRNTEAFF
- TRBJ1-6 TRBV27 many TGTGCCAGCAGTTTTAAGTCAGGGAGTTCACCCCTCCACTTT CASSFKSGSSPLHF
- TRBJ1-2 TRBV19 - TGTGCCAGTAGTAACAGGGCCTATGGCTACACCTTC CASSNRAYGYTF
- TRBJ1-1 TRBV2 many TGTGCCAGTCGACGTCCAGACGAGGGGAACACTGAAGCTTTCTTT CASRRPDEGNTEAFF
TRBD1 TRBJ1-6 TRBV28 many TGTGCCAGCAGTTCAGCCGGGACAGGGTATTCACCCCTCCACTTT CASSSAGTGYSPLHF
- TRBJ2-5 TRBV12-3/TRBV12-4 many TGTGCCAGCAGTTCAACCAGGGATTCCTTGTACCAAGAGACCCAGTACTTC CASSSTRDSLYQETQYF
TRBD2 TRBJ2-1 TRBV19 - TGTTCTCCTCTAGCGGGCTCCTACAATGAGCAGTTCTTC CSPLAGSYNEQFF
TRBD1 TRBJ2-2 TRBV6-1 few TGTGCCAGCAGTGTAGGGGGCCAAGAGCTGTTTTTT CASSVGGQELFF
- TRBJ2-1 TRBV11-3 - TGTGCCAGCAGCACAGGGAACGGTGAGCAGTTCTTC CASSTGNGEQFF
- TRBJ1-2 TRBV15 - TGTGCCACCAGCAGGGACAACTATGGCTACACCTTC CATSRDNYGYTF
TRBD2 TRBJ2-5 TRBV7-9 many TGTGCCAGCAGCTTCCTAGCGGGAGGGATGGGAGAGACCCAGTACTTC CASSFLAGGMGETQYF
TRBD2 TRBJ2-3 TRBV7-6 - TGTGCCAGCAGTTTTAGCGGGAGGACTAGCACAGATACGCAGTATTTT CASSFSGRTSTDTQYF
- TRBJ2-7 TRBV10-3 many TGTGCCATCAGTGGTGGCGGGGATGGGGACGAGCAGTACTTC CAISGGGDGDEQYF
- TRBJ1-4 TRBV6-1 few TGTGCCAGCAGATCGGACGGATCTAATGAAAAACTGTTTTTT CASRSDGSNEKLFF
- TRBJ2-1 TRBV28 many TGTGCCAGCAGTTTCCTGGGGGAGTACAATGAGCAGTTCTTC CASSFLGEYNEQFF
TRBD2 TRBJ2-1 TRBV24-1 many TGTGCCACCAGTCCAACCGGGACTAGCGGGAGTCAGAGCTACAATGAGCAGTTCTTC CATSPTGTSGSQSYNEQFF
TRBD2 TRBJ2-7 TRBV5-1 - TGCGCCAGCAGCCCGGGAGGAACCCATATGCACGAGCAGTACTTC CASSPGGTHMHEQYF
TRBD1 TRBJ1-3 TRBV7-6 - TGTGCCAGCAGCTTAGCCGCGGGACAGTTCTCTGGAAACACCATATATTTT CASSLAAGQFSGNTIYF
- TRBJ1-1 TRBV30 - TGTGCCTGGAGTGTACTCGGGCACCAAGCTTTCTTT CAWSVLGHQAFF
- TRBJ2-2 TRBV9 - TGTGCCAGCAGTTATGGACGGGCCACCGGGGAGCTGTTTTTT CASSYGRATGELFF
- TRBJ2-2 TRBV11-3 many TGTGCCAGCAGCTCAGATGACCCCTTAGGCGCGGGGGAGCTGTTTTTT CASSSDDPLGAGELFF
- TRBJ1-5 TRBV28 many TGTGCCAGCAGTTTTTGGAAGGGCAATCAGCCCCAGCATTTT CASSFWKGNQPQHF
- TRBJ1-5 TRBV12-3/TRBV12-4 - TGTGCCAGCACCCCCCTAAGCGGCAATCAGCCCCAGCATTTT CASTPLSGNQPQHF
TRBD2 TRBJ2-7 TRBV11-2 many TGTGCCAGCAGCGCACTAGCGGGAATCCCTACCGGGCAGTACTTC CASSALAGIPTGQYF
- TRBJ1-5 TRBV10-3 many TGTGCCATCAGTGAGTCGTCATCCCTTAATCAGCCCCAGCATTTT CAISESSSLNQPQHF
- TRBJ1-1 TRBV30 many TGTGCCTGGGGGGGATATGAAGCTTTCTTT CAWGGYEAFF
- TRBJ1-6 TRBV12-3/TRBV12-4 many TGTGCCAGCAGTTTAGGGGGTATTCCTAATTCACCCCTCCACTTT CASSLGGIPNSPLHF
- TRBJ2-2 TRBV24-1 - TGTGCCACCAGTCCCCCTGGGTCGCTAGCCGGGGAGCTGTTTTTT CATSPPGSLAGELFF
- TRBJ2-7 TRBV12-3/TRBV12-4 many TGTGCCAGCAGTTTACCCCTCTACGAGCAGTACTTC CASSLPLYEQYF
- TRBJ2-5 TRBV2 many TGTGCCAGCAGTGTTTCTAGCCAAGAGACCCAGTACTTC CASSVSSQETQYF
- TRBJ1-1 TRBV5-4 few TGTGCCAGCAGCCTGGGCAGGGCTGATAGCCCCGAAGCTTTCTTT CASSLGRADSPEAFF
- TRBJ2-1 TRBV3-1 - TGTGCCAGCAGCCTCTCCCCGGACATGAGCTACTACAATGAGCAGTTCTTC CASSLSPDMSYYNEQFF
- TRBJ2-5 TRBV6-2/TRBV6-3 many TGTGCGGAAAGTGAGGGGTCAGGGCGAGAGACCCAGTACTTC CAESEGSGRETQYF
TRBD1 TRBJ2-7 TRBV19 few TGTGCCAGTAGTATTGGACAGGGGTTTTCCTACGAGCAGTACTTC CASSIGQGFSYEQYF
- TRBJ1-2 TRBV12-3/TRBV12-4 many TGTGCCAGCAGTTTTTCGGGCAGGGAAGGGCTCGGCTACACCTTC CASSFSGREGLGYTF
- TRBJ1-5 TRBV20-1 - TGCAGTGCTAGGGTAGGCGATAGCAATCAGCCCCAGCATTTT CSARVGDSNQPQHF
TRBD1 TRBJ1-5 TRBV12-3/TRBV12-4 - TGTGCCAGCAGTTTGACAGGGCAGCAGCCCCAGCATTTT CASSLTGQQPQHF
- TRBJ1-1 TRBV10-3 few TGTGCCATCAGTGAGTCCCGCAGGATGAACACTGAAGCTTTCTTT CAISESRRMNTEAFF
TRBD2 TRBJ2-7 TRBV28 many TGTGCCAGCAGCTCGCCAAGGACTAGCGGGAGGGCCGGATCCTCCTACGAGCAGTACTTC CASSSPRTSGRAGSSYEQYF
TRBD2 TRBJ2-1 TRBV27 many TGTGCCAGCAGTCCGAGAAGTCCGGGACTAGCGGGAACCTACAATGAGCAGTTCTTC CASSPRSPGLAGTYNEQFF
TRBD1 TRBJ2-1 TRBV3-1 - TGTGCCAGCAGCCAAAACAGGGGAGTGCAGTTCTTC CASSQNRGVQFF
- TRBJ1-5 TRBV4-1 - TGCGCCAGCAGCCTGGACACCTCGGATCAGCCCCAGCATTTT CASSLDTSDQPQHF
- TRBJ2-1 TRBV7-9 many TGTGCCAGCAGCTTAGCCGGGGGACGTTGGGTAAATGAGCAGTTCTTC CASSLAGGRWVNEQFF
TRBD1 TRBJ2-3 TRBV30 - TGTGCCTGGAGAATCGGACAGGGTTTAACAGATACGCAGTATTTT CAWRIGQGLTDTQYF
- TRBJ1-1 TRBV6-5 many TGTGCCAGCAGTTCCCGCAGCAGGGGTGGCACTGAAGCTTTCTTT CASSSRSRGGTEAFF
TRBD1 TRBJ2-7 TRBV29-1 many TGCAGCGTTAAACAGGGGTGGGACGAGCAGTACTTC CSVKQGWDEQYF
TRBD2 TRBJ2-1 TRBV12-5 many TGTGCTAGTGGCCGATCTAGCGGGAGTCAGTCGGGGAATGAGCAGTTCTTC CASGRSSGSQSGNEQFF
- TRBJ1-5 TRBV28 few TGTGCCAGCAGTTTATATGGTGGCAATCAGCCCCAGCATTTT CASSLYGGNQPQHF
TRBD1 TRBJ2-7 TRBV2 - TGTGCCAGCAGCCAACAGGGGGTGTACGAGCAGTACTTC CASSQQGVYEQYF
- TRBJ2-7 TRBV19 few TGTGCCACCCGAATCGGGGCGGGTGGAAACTACGAGCAGTACTTC CATRIGAGGNYEQYF